The sequence of this TCR beta chain was determined in a study of T cell responses to AZD1222 COVID-19 vaccine. Whole-study findings and limits: Unmutated regions of variants are reportedly targeted by nearly half of spike-specific TCRs.

About this clone: As yet, its antigen is unknown.

Germline CDR1 and CDR2: LNHNV and YYDKDF (reference sequence). This CDR3 is built from 14 residues. V shed 5 bases, J shed 2 bases, and the junction held 5 bases outside the gene matches. TCRdb's table, derived via immunoSEQ multiplex PCR, lists solely in-frame clones and lacks some. The sample contains about 120,000 clones, 90% of which appear only once. Here the sequenced sample was peripheral blood, taken on day 0 of MenACWY control vaccination. This TCR came from an adult in good health. J is TRBJ1-1 and V is TRBV15, with 7 nucleotides matching TRBD1. In DNA, the CDR3 is TGTGCCACCAGCGCAGGGGGAAGAAACACTGAAGCTTTCTTT. This sequence encodes CATSAGGRNTEAFF.